These 23 T cell receptor beta chains share one sample of origin, sequenced in a study of blood T cell repertoires in COVID-19. Assay: immunoSEQ multiplex PCR; the TCRdb copy retains only in-frame clones and omits some. Seen here are a few hundred thousand clones, roughly nine tenths observed once, and the top ten hold around 3.2%. The sample was PBMCs or T cells enriched from blood (not recorded which). Receptors originate from a woman younger than 30 in a cohort exposed to, infected with or recovered from COVID-19 (not recorded which).

V and J are TRBV5-1 and TRBJ2-1; 8 positions match TRBD2. Per the germline V gene, CDR1 is SGHRS and CDR2 is YFSETQ. This CDR3 is built from 17 residues. Germline trimming cut 0 bases from V and 8 bases from J; bases unmatched to any gene: 13. CDR3 sequence: CASSLDLAGPRGDEQFF. Here the CDR3 DNA reads TGCGCCAGCAGCTTGGATCTAGCGGGCCCAAGAGGGGATGAGCAGTTCTTC. Full variable domain (remainder filled in from reference TRBV5-1 and TRBJ2-1): KAGVTQTPRYLIKTRGQQVTLSCSPISGHRSVSWYQQTPGQGLQFLFEYFSETQRNKGNFPGRFSGRQFSNSRSEMNVSTLELGDSALYLCASSLDLAGPRGDEQFFGPGTRLTVL.

The chain carries TRBV10-2 and TRBJ2-1; D gene unclear. The CDR3 runs 13 residues. The V gene lost 6 bases and the J gene lost 0 bases, with 6 bases spanning the gap. Per the germline V gene, CDR1 is WSHSY and CDR2 is SAAADI. CDR3 amino acids: CASSGSSYNEQFF. In DNA form, the CDR3 reads TGCGCCAGCAGCGGTAGCTCCTACAATGAGCAGTTCTTC.

Of note for this clone: This same CDR3 is encoded by further DNA sequences in the sample. The chain links TRBV5-1 to TRBJ1-6; the match to TRBD1 covers 7 bases. Germline V lookup: CDR1 SGHRS, CDR2 YFSETQ. The junction had 4 bases not matched to a gene; V was cut back by 0 bases and J by 7 bases. The CDR3 has 15 amino acids. The CDR3 sequence: CASSLETGRNSPLHF. For the CDR3, the DNA is TGCGCCAGCAGCTTGGAGACAGGGAGGAATTCACCCCTCCACTTT.

The genes are TRBV11-2 and TRBJ1-5; D perhaps matches TRBD1 (6 bases). The CDR3 contains 13 residues. In germline, CDR1 is SGHAT, CDR2 FQNNGV. V gave up 1 base and J gave up 6 bases, with 7 bases separating them. Here the CDR3 DNA reads TGTGCCAGCAGCTTAGGACAGGTTCAGCCCCAGCATTTT. Encoded protein: CASSLGQVQPQHF.

This clone is a singleton in its sample. The J gene is TRBJ1-1, the V gene TRBV11-3, with D hard to call. V was shortened by 1 base and J by 8 bases, with 11 bases between the two germline ends. Germline loops: CDR1 SGHNT, CDR2 YENEEA. The CDR3 extends over 13 amino acids. CDR3 protein: CASSLGRGFEAFF. The CDR3 nucleotides read TGTGCCAGCAGCTTAGGCCGGGGATTCGAAGCTTTCTTT.

The V and J genes are TRBV25-1 and TRBJ2-1, with TRBD2 matching 11 bases. Germline V gene sequence: CDR1 MGHDK, CDR2 SYGVNS. The CDR3 loop spans 16 amino acids. V lost 1 base to trimming and J lost 8 bases; unmatched junction nucleotides: 7. The CDR3 region is CASSEWTSGRYYEQFF. The DNA for the CDR3 is TGTGCCAGCAGTGAATGGACTAGCGGGCGATACTATGAGCAGTTCTTC.

The J gene is TRBJ1-2, the V gene TRBV7-9, with D maybe TRBD1 (5 bases). The CDR3 sequence is 13 residues long. Per the germline V gene, CDR1 is SEHNR and CDR2 is FQNEAQ (reference sequence). Trimming left V 1 base short and J 8 bases short, with 11 bases between. This CDR3 is CASSLEGVRGYTF. The CDR3 coding sequence is TGTGCCAGCAGCTTAGAAGGGGTACGGGGCTACACCTTC.

The CDR3 protein is CASSLLAGGYNEQFF. CDR3 sequence (DNA): TGTGCCAGCAGCTTACTCGCGGGGGGCTACAATGAGCAGTTCTTC. The chain combines TRBV11-2 with TRBJ2-1, with 8 positions matching TRBD2. Germline V lookup: CDR1 SGHAT, CDR2 FQNNGV. CDR3 length: 15 amino acids. V shed 2 bases, J shed 3 bases, and the junction held 3 bases outside the gene matches.

V usage is TRBV5-5 and J usage is TRBJ2-2; D perhaps matches TRBD2 (6 bases). V gave up 2 bases and J gave up 8 bases, with 10 bases separating them. The CDR3 consists of 13 residues. Germline loops: CDR1 SGHKS, CDR2 YYEKEE (reference sequence). CDR3 sequence (DNA): TGTGCCAGCAGCTTTGGCGGGAAGGGGGAGCTGTTTTTT. Residues: CASSFGGKGELFF.

V is TRBV7-8 and J is TRBJ2-1, with TRBD2 matching 10 bases. The germline V gene has CDR1 SGHVS and CDR2 FQNEAQ. Trimming took 4 bases from V and 7 from J; bases not matched to a gene: 7. This CDR3 region has 15 residues. The CDR3 sequence is CASSYQRGGRNEQFF. The CDR3 nucleotides read TGTGCCAGCAGCTACCAGCGGGGGGGCAGGAATGAGCAGTTCTTC.

The chain's CDR3 is CASSLAGGPGNEQFF. The CDR3 DNA reads TGTGCCAGCAGCTTAGCGGGAGGGCCGGGTAATGAGCAGTTCTTC. The chain employs TRBV7-9 and TRBJ2-1; 7 bases align to TRBD2. Trimming removed 0 bases from V and 7 bases from J; junction bases left unmatched: 6. The CDR3 length is 15 residues. The germline gives CDR1 SEHNR, CDR2 FQNEAQ (reference sequence). Filled out from reference TRBV7-9 and TRBJ2-1, the complete variable domain reads DTGVSQNPRHKITKRGQNVTFRCDPISEHNRLYWYRQTLGQGPEFLTYFQNEAQLEKSRLLSDRFSAERPKGSFSTLEIQRTEQGDSAMYLCASSLAGGPGNEQFFGPGTRLTVL.

The chain combines TRBV18 with TRBJ1-5; D not resolved. Per the germline V gene, CDR1 is KGHSH and CDR2 is LQKENI. Between the trimmed V and J ends, which lost 4 bases and 11 bases, there was a span of 18 bases. The CDR3 is 14 residues long. The CDR3 DNA reads TGTGCCAGCTCACAAGGCCGGGGTGAGTCAGCCCAGCATTTT. Its translation is CASSQGRGESAQHF.

This clone was detected once. Other DNA sequences of this sample code for an identical CDR3. This CDR3 is CASSQAGGDQPQHF. The CDR3 DNA is TGTGCCAGCAGCCAAGCAGGAGGAGATCAGCCCCAGCATTTT. This chain connects TRBV3-1 (or the pseudogene TRBV3-2) to TRBJ1-5, with D unresolved. The V gene's germline CDR1 is LGHDT and CDR2 YNNKEL (reference sequence). This CDR3 is 14 amino acids long. The V gene lost 1 base and the J gene lost 5 bases, with 9 bases spanning the gap.

The rearrangement uses TRBV28 and TRBJ2-7; 10 positions match TRBD1. The CDR3 contains 16 residues. Trimming at V came to 5 bases and at J to 0 bases, leaving 7 bases not matched to a gene. The germline V gene has CDR1 MDHEN and CDR2 SYDVKM. CDR3 nucleotide sequence: TGTGCCAGCAGTCCGGGACAGGGGACCCCCTCCTACGAGCAGTACTTC. It yields the protein CASSPGQGTPSYEQYF.

This chain joins TRBV7-6 and TRBJ2-1, with TRBD1 matching 7 bases. The CDR3 has 15 residues. V was clipped by 4 bases and J by 4 bases; unmatched bases: 7. Looked up from germline, CDR1 is SGHVS and CDR2 is FNYEAQ. The DNA for the CDR3 is TGTGCCAGCAGCTCAAGACAGGGAAATTACAATGAGCAGTTCTTC. It is translated as CASSSRQGNYNEQFF.

This clone was found once. This chain links TRBV7-3 with TRBJ2-2, with 12 positions matching TRBD1. The V and J ends lost 0 bases and 5 bases, in that order; junction bases with no gene match: 10. Germline CDR1 reads SGHTA; CDR2 reads FQGTGA. The CDR3 loop spans 19 amino acids. The CDR3 here is CASSLTVWDRGRWTGELFF. For the CDR3, the DNA is TGTGCCAGCAGCTTAACGGTCTGGGACAGGGGGCGATGGACCGGGGAGCTGTTTTTT. Full variable domain (rest looked up from reference TRBV7-3 and TRBJ2-2): GAGVSQTPSNKVTEKGKYVELRCDPISGHTALYWYRQSLGQGPEFLIYFQGTGAADDSGLPNDRFFAVRPEGSVSTLKIQRTERGDSAVYLCASSLTVWDRGRWTGELFFGEGSRLTVL.

CDR3 sequence (DNA): TGTGCCACCAGTTCCTCAGGATATGAGCAGTTCTTC. It yields the protein CATSSSGYEQFF. The J gene is TRBJ2-1, the V gene TRBV24-1, with D hard to call. Per germline, CDR1 KGHDR and CDR2 SFDVKD. CDR3 size: 12 residues. V was shortened by 6 bases and J by 8 bases, with 10 bases between the two germline ends.

The V gene is TRBV11-3, the J gene TRBJ1-1; D is unresolved. The V gene lost 0 bases and the J gene lost 5 bases, with 13 bases spanning the gap. The CDR3 runs 15 residues. Germline assignment: CDR1 SGHNT and CDR2 YENEEA. CDR3 protein: CASSLDQDWMTEAFF. Here the CDR3 DNA reads TGTGCCAGCAGCTTAGATCAGGACTGGATGACTGAAGCTTTCTTT. Variable domain in full (rest from reference TRBV11-3 and TRBJ1-1): EAGVVQSPRYKIIEKKQPVAFWCNPISGHNTLYWYLQNLGQGPELLIRYENEEAVDDSQLPKDRFSAERLKGVDSTLKIQPAELGDSAVYLCASSLDQDWMTEAFFGQGTRLTVV.

This chain joins TRBV25-1 and TRBJ1-1, with D perhaps matching TRBD1 (6 bases). The CDR3 spans 16 residues. The germline V gene encodes CDR1 MGHDK and CDR2 SYGVNS. V lost 0 bases and J 5 bases, leaving 16 bases between the germline ends. CDR3: CASSEYSGRGGTEAFF. The DNA of the CDR3 is TGTGCCAGCAGTGAATACTCAGGGCGAGGGGGAACTGAAGCTTTCTTT.

The chain recombines TRBV5-1 with TRBJ2-7; D gene uncertain. V was clipped by 0 bases and J by 5 bases, with 6 bases between them. Germline V lookup: CDR1 SGHRS, CDR2 YFSETQ. The CDR3 is made up of 12 amino acids. The DNA of the CDR3 is TGCGCCAGCAGCTTGGGACACAACGAGCAGTACTTC. This gives the protein CASSLGHNEQYF.

The chain recombines TRBV5-1 with TRBJ2-1; 11 nucleotides agree with TRBD2. The ends lost 1 base at V and 7 bases at J; junction bases unmatched: 4. Germline-derived CDR1 and CDR2 are SGHRS and YFSETQ. CDR3 size: 15 residues. The CDR3 here is CASSLSLAGENEQFF. The DNA for the CDR3 is TGCGCCAGCAGCTTGTCACTAGCGGGAGAAAATGAGCAGTTCTTC.

The rearrangement links TRBV19 to TRBJ1-6; D is possibly TRBD1 (6 bases). The CDR3 spans 15 residues. V was shortened by 5 bases and J by 14 bases, with 22 bases between the two germline ends. In germline, CDR1 is LNHDA, CDR2 SQIVND (reference sequence). The CDR3, as DNA: TGTGCCAGTAGTGCTCGGACAGCGTTCAGCCAGTCCCTCCACTTT. This codes for CASSARTAFSQSLHF.

The chain recombines TRBV9 with TRBJ1-4, with D perhaps TRBD1 (5 bases). This CDR3 is 16 amino acids long. The V and J ends lost 3 bases and 2 bases respectively, with 14 bases between them. CDR1 and CDR2 from the germline V gene are SGDLS and YYNGEE. This CDR3 is CASSGTLRATNEKLFF. CDR3 coding DNA: TGTGCCAGCAGCGGAACCCTCAGGGCGACTAATGAAAAACTGTTTTTT. The variable domain in full, with the rest retrieved from reference TRBV9 and TRBJ1-4, is DSGVTQTPKHLITATGQRVTLRCSPRSGDLSVYWYQQSLDQGLQFLIQYYNGEERAKGNILERFSAQQFPDLHSELNLSSLELGDSALYFCASSGTLRATNEKLFFGSGTQLSVL.